The 21 T cell receptor beta chains presented below share a single source sample, sequenced in a study of early T cells in non-severe SARS-CoV-2 infection. TCRdb re-derived calls from the 5' RACE reads in MiXCR, one entry per CDR3 protein. This sample has about 100,000 distinct CDR3 sequences; 13% occur once, and the top ten carry over 2%. Sequencing was carried out using whole blood. All receptors come from an adult who was a healthcare worker with PCR-confirmed SARS-CoV-2 infection or an uninfected control (not recorded which).

There are a few counts of this clonotype. The chain links TRBV3-1 to TRBJ2-3; a possible D gene is TRBD1 (6 bases). The length of the CDR3 is 17 residues. The V gene's germline CDR1 is LGHDT and CDR2 YNNKEL (reference sequence). Trimming took off 4 bases at V and 0 bases at J, with 17 bases between the two ends. The CDR3 loop reads CASSPSHGGSSTDTQYF. The CDR3 bases are TGTGCCAGCAGCCCTAGTCATGGGGGCTCTAGCACAGATACGCAGTATTTT.

This clonotype was seen at least ten times. V gene TRBV6-1 combines with J gene TRBJ2-5; D tentatively fits TRBD1 or TRBD2 (5 bases each). Germline assignment: CDR1 MNHNS and CDR2 SASEGT. The CDR3 extends over 13 amino acids. V shed 4 bases and J shed 4 bases, with 10 bases lying between them. CDR3 in DNA: TGTGCCAGCAGTGTCCGGGACGGAGAGACCCAGTACTTC. Amino acids: CASSVRDGETQYF.

This clonotype was found many times. The genes are TRBV19 and TRBJ1-4, with TRBD1 matching over 9 bases. The CDR3 is 14 residues long. Looked up from germline, CDR1 is LNHDA and CDR2 is SQIVND (reference sequence). The ends lost 9 bases at V and 6 bases at J; junction bases unmatched: 8. CDR3 nucleotides: TGTGCCAGCGGTATACAGGGGGCAGATGAAAAACTGTTTTTT. Amino acid sequence: CASGIQGADEKLFF.

The table lists this clonotype with many counts. The chain recombines TRBV11-3 with TRBJ2-1; no definite D call. Trimming removed 2 bases at V and 0 bases at J, with 5 bases between. From germline, CDR1 is SGHNT and CDR2 YENEEA. The CDR3 loop spans 14 amino acids. The CDR3 region has the DNA TGTGCCAGCAGCTTATCGAGCTCCTACAATGAGCAGTTCTTC. It encodes CASSLSSSYNEQFF.

This clonotype has ten or more counts. The chain carries TRBV28 and TRBJ2-4, with D unclear. The CDR3 sequence is 12 residues long. Trimming shortened V by 6 bases and J by 1 base, and 4 bases separated the two germline ends. Germline assignment: CDR1 MDHEN and CDR2 SYDVKM. The CDR3 DNA reads TGTGCCAGCAGCCTCGCCAAAAACATTCAGTACTTC. It yields the protein CASSLAKNIQYF.

The chain carries TRBV20-1 and TRBJ2-7, with 9 bases aligning to TRBD1. The CDR3 runs to 17 residues. The germline V gene has CDR1 DFQATT and CDR2 SNEGSKA (reference sequence). Unmatched junction bases numbered 12, after V lost 3 bases and J lost 0 bases. This chain's CDR3 is CSASRDRAPNLSYEQYF. Here the CDR3 DNA reads TGCAGTGCTAGCCGGGACAGGGCCCCAAATCTCTCCTACGAGCAGTACTTC.

This clonotype was recorded many times. This rearrangement joins TRBV6-1 to TRBJ2-6; no clear D gene. The CDR3 totals 16 residues. The V end was cut by 3 bases, the J end by 3 bases, with 12 bases between. Germline values: CDR1 MNHNS, CDR2 SASEGT. CDR3 coding DNA: TGTGCCAGCAGTGATGGTGGGCGTTATGGGGCCAACGTCCTGACTTTC. Its translation is CASSDGGRYGANVLTF.

CDR3 region: CASRPTGTVRHGYTF. In DNA, the CDR3 is TGTGCCAGCAGACCAACTGGGACGGTCCGTCATGGCTACACCTTC. V gene TRBV28 combines with J gene TRBJ1-2, with D possibly TRBD1 on 5 matching bases. Germline V gene sequence: CDR1 MDHEN, CDR2 SYDVKM. V gave up 6 bases and J gave up 6 bases, with 20 bases separating them. The length of the CDR3 is 15 residues.

The count of this clonotype is one. V usage is TRBV7-2 and J usage is TRBJ1-6; D call uncertain. CDR1 and CDR2 from the germline V gene are SGHTA and FQGNSA. CDR3 length: 14 residues. V was clipped by 5 bases and J by 5 bases, with 10 bases between them. The CDR3 nucleotides are TGTGCCAGCAGCCCCCAACCAAATAATTCACCCCTCCACTTT. Its protein product is CASSPQPNNSPLHF.

Ten or more counts support this clonotype. The CDR3 sequence: CASSTTSGAAYEQYF. The CDR3 region has the DNA TGTGCCAGCAGTACTACTAGCGGCGCCGCCTACGAGCAGTACTTC. This chain uses TRBV12-3 or TRBV12-4 with TRBJ2-7; 8 nucleotides align to TRBD2. V shed 5 bases, J shed 2 bases, and the junction held 8 bases outside the gene matches. The CDR3 extends over 15 amino acids.

This clonotype was seen repeatedly, ten times or more. The rearrangement uses TRBV11-2 and TRBJ2-1; 12 positions agree with TRBD2. The CDR3 is made up of 15 amino acids. Germline trimming cut 5 bases from V and 4 bases from J; bases unmatched to any gene: 3. Germline lookup yields CDR1 SGHAT and CDR2 FQNNGV. The CDR3 DNA is TGTGCCAGCAGCCCGACTAGCGGGGGATACAATGAGCAGTTCTTC. Translating gives CASSPTSGGYNEQFF.

There are a few counts of this clonotype. The gene calls are TRBV7-9 and TRBJ1-1, with D maybe TRBD1 (5 bases). Germline assignment: CDR1 SEHNR and CDR2 FQNEAQ (reference sequence). The CDR3 runs 12 residues. V lost 0 bases and J 14 bases, leaving 13 bases between the germline ends. The CDR3 reads CASSLAQGRTFF. In DNA form, the CDR3 reads TGTGCCAGCAGCTTAGCGCAGGGACGCACCTTCTTT.

This chain links TRBV28 with TRBJ2-3; 8 positions agree with TRBD2. CDR3 size: 15 residues. CDR1 is MDHEN and CDR2 is SYDVKM in the germline V gene. Trimming took 5 bases from V and 3 from J; bases not matched to a gene: 7. The CDR3 bases are TGTGCCAGCAGTCCCGAGCGGGGGTTGACAGATACGCAGTATTTT. This translates into CASSPERGLTDTQYF.

There are many counts of this clonotype. The genes are TRBV9 and TRBJ2-2, with D tentatively TRBD2 (6 bases). Germline loops: CDR1 SGDLS, CDR2 YYNGEE. Deletions cut 2 bases from V and 4 bases from J, with 18 bases between. The CDR3 length is 17 residues. The CDR3 loop is CASSVTGVPRGTGELFF. Here the CDR3 DNA reads TGTGCCAGCAGCGTGACGGGGGTACCCCGGGGCACCGGGGAGCTGTTTTTT.

The chain carries TRBV5-1 and TRBJ1-6; 8 bases fit TRBD1. The germline V gene encodes CDR1 SGHRS and CDR2 YFSETQ. This CDR3 is 16 amino acids long. Losses at the gene ends were 1 base for V and 8 bases for J; bases not matched to a gene: 8. CDR3 nucleotide sequence: TGCGCCAGCAGCTTGTATAAGACAGGGGTCGATTCACCCCTCCACTTT. This sequence encodes CASSLYKTGVDSPLHF.

The chain links TRBV29-1 to TRBJ2-7; D not certain. Germline CDR1 SQVTM, CDR2 ANQGSEA. The CDR3 consists of 11 residues. Trimming shortened V by 4 bases and J by 3 bases, and 7 bases separated the two germline ends. The chain's CDR3 is CSVAVSYEQYF. In nucleotides, the CDR3 is TGCAGCGTTGCGGTTAGCTACGAGCAGTACTTC.

This clonotype was detected ten times or more. This sequence joins TRBV6-6 and TRBJ2-3, with 10 bases identical to TRBD1. The CDR3 extends over 15 amino acids. J gave up 4 bases and V 8 bases, and 9 bases lay outside the gene matches. Germline V lookup: CDR1 MNHNY, CDR2 SVGAGI (reference sequence). CDR3 sequence reads: CASSSRDRGADTQYF. CDR3 DNA sequence: TGTGCCAGCTCGAGCCGGGACAGGGGCGCAGATACGCAGTATTTT.

This clonotype was counted at least ten times. The V and J genes are TRBV6-2 or TRBV6-3 and TRBJ1-5; D gene uncertain. In germline, CDR1 is MNHEY, CDR2 SVGEGT. The length of the CDR3 is 16 residues. The germline V and J ends were trimmed by 7 bases and 4 bases, with 20 bases remaining between them. This CDR3 is CASNPTGRTFNQPQHF. CDR3 bases: TGTGCCAGCAACCCGACGGGCCGGACTTTTAATCAGCCCCAGCATTTT.

This clonotype was counted only a few times. The chain carries TRBV9 and TRBJ2-3; D uncertain. Germline V gives CDR1 SGDLS, CDR2 YYNGEE. Trimming took 4 bases from V and 3 from J, leaving 12 bases between them. This CDR3 is 14 amino acids long. CDR3 bases: TGTGCCAGCAGCCTAGGGCCCATTACAGATACGCAGTATTTT. This gives the protein CASSLGPITDTQYF.

This clonotype was recorded many times. The rearrangement uses TRBV5-1 and TRBJ2-1; 9 bases agree with TRBD2. In germline, CDR1 is SGHRS, CDR2 YFSETQ. This CDR3 comprises 14 residues. The junction had 2 bases not matched to a gene; V was cut back by 0 bases and J by 7 bases. The CDR3 DNA is TGCGCCAGCAGCTTGGTTCTAGCGGGGAATGAGCAGTTCTTC. Encoded protein: CASSLVLAGNEQFF. The entire variable domain, with the rest obtained from reference TRBV5-1 and TRBJ2-1, is as follows: KAGVTQTPRYLIKTRGQQVTLSCSPISGHRSVSWYQQTPGQGLQFLFEYFSETQRNKGNFPGRFSGRQFSNSRSEMNVSTLELGDSALYLCASSLVLAGNEQFFGPGTRLTVL.

Ten or more counts support this clonotype. This chain links TRBV15 with TRBJ1-6; D possibly corresponds to TRBD1 (5 bases). This CDR3 region has 13 residues. CDR1 is LNHNV and CDR2 is YYDKDF in the germline V gene (reference sequence). Trimming took 5 bases from V and 9 from J, leaving 11 bases between them. CDR3 sequence (DNA): TGTGCCACCAGCGGCAACGGGGGTTCACCCCTCCACTTT. This codes for CATSGNGGSPLHF. The entire variable domain, with the rest obtained from reference TRBV15 and TRBJ1-6, is as follows: DAMVIQNPRYQVTQFGKPVTLSCSQTLNHNVMYWYQQKSSQAPKLLFHYYDKDFNNEADTPDNFQSRRPNTSFCFLDIRSPGLGDTAMYLCATSGNGGSPLHFGNGTRLTVT.